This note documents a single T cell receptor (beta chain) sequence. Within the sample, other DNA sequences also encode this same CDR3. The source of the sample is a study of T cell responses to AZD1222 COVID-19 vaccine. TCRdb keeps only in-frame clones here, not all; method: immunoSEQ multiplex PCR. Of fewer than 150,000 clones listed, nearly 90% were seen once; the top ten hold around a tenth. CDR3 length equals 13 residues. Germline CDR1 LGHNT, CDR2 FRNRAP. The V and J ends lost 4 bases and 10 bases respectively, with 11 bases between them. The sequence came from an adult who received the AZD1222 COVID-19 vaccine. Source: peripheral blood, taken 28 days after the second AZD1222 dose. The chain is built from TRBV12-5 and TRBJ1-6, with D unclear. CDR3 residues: CASGSESGSPLHF. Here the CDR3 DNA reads TGTGCTAGTGGTTCCGAGTCGGGCTCACCCCTCCACTTT.